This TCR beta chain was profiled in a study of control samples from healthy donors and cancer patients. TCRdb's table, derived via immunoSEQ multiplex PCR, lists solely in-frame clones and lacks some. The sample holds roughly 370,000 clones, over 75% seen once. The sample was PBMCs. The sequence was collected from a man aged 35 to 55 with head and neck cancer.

CDR3: CAGFAGGSGTEAFF. The DNA of the CDR3 is TGTGCCGGATTCGCGGGTGGGAGTGGGACTGAAGCTTTCTTT. V and J are TRBV6-5 and TRBJ1-1, with no clear D. This CDR3 contains 14 residues. Trimming took 11 bases from V and 5 from J, leaving 21 bases between them. Germline CDR1 and CDR2: MNHEY and SVGAGI.